The 15 T cell receptor beta chains below come from one sample, sequenced in a study of cytomegalovirus exposure and HLA in healthy donors. Primers for the PCR totalled 60 Vbeta and 13 Jbeta. Some clones are missing from TCRdb's copy, which holds only in-frame ones; the method was immunoSEQ multiplex PCR. The sample comprises some 110,000 clones, less than 80% of which are singletons, and 11% rests with the top ten. Source material: PBMCs. The receptors originated from a woman in her forties or fifties in good health and CMV-seropositive.

The gene calls are TRBV6-1 and TRBJ2-3, with D hard to call. V was shortened by 8 bases and J by 4 bases, with 16 bases between the two germline ends. The CDR3 is 14 residues long. Germline loops: CDR1 MNHNS, CDR2 SASEGT. The DNA for the CDR3 is TGTGCCAGCGCAGTCCTAGATGTGGCAGATACGCAGTATTTT. As protein: CASAVLDVADTQYF.

The chain links TRBV29-1 to TRBJ2-1; the D gene is possibly TRBD1 (6 bases). Germline V gene lookup returns CDR1 SQVTM and CDR2 ANQGSEA. V gave up 3 bases and J gave up 3 bases, with 9 bases separating them. The CDR3 contains 13 residues. CDR3 sequence (DNA): TGCAGCGTTGAGGGGGCTTTCTACAATGAGCAGTTCTTC. Protein: CSVEGAFYNEQFF.

The J gene is TRBJ2-5, the V gene TRBV5-4; 12 nucleotides align to TRBD2. V shed 1 base, J shed 8 bases, and the junction held 9 bases outside the gene matches. The CDR3 totals 16 residues. Germline CDR1 and CDR2: SGHNT and YYREEE (reference sequence). For the CDR3, the DNA is TGTGCCAGCAGCTTGCCCCTAGCGGGAGGGCCCGGTACCCAGTACTTC. This sequence encodes CASSLPLAGGPGTQYF.

This clone was detected a few times. CDR3 sequence reads: CASGQQENTEAFF. The CDR3 DNA follows: TGTGCCAGCGGGCAACAGGAGAACACTGAAGCTTTCTTT. The chain joins TRBV27 to TRBJ1-1; D perhaps matches TRBD1 (5 bases). The CDR3 runs to 13 residues. Germline lookup yields CDR1 MNHEY and CDR2 SMNVEV (reference sequence). V was pared by 8 bases and J by 1 base, with 11 bases between.

The chain employs TRBV7-8 and TRBJ1-2; D might be TRBD1 (6 bases). Germline V gene sequence: CDR1 SGHVS, CDR2 FQNEAQ. There are 13 residues in the CDR3. V lost 1 base and J lost 6, with 9 bases in between. In nucleotides, the CDR3 is TGTGCCAGCAGCTTAGTCGCAGGGGATGGCTACACCTTC. Amino acids: CASSLVAGDGYTF.

The gene calls are TRBV7-2 and TRBJ2-1, with D possibly being TRBD2 (6 bases). V lost 2 bases to trimming and J lost 11 bases, with 19 bases between them. This CDR3 region has 15 residues. CDR1 SGHTA and CDR2 FQGNSA come from the germline V gene. The CDR3 protein is CASSLRLGLELKQFF. DNA for the CDR3: TGTGCCAGCAGCTTAAGACTAGGGCTGGAGTTAAAGCAGTTCTTC.

The V gene is TRBV5-4, the J gene TRBJ2-7, with 11 bases lining up with TRBD1. Trimming cost V 0 bases and J 5 bases; bases outside gene matches: 4. The CDR3 loop spans 15 amino acids. Germline assignment: CDR1 SGHNT and CDR2 YYREEE (reference sequence). CDR3 sequence: CASSLDGQGADEQYF. In nucleotides, the CDR3 is TGTGCCAGCAGCTTGGATGGACAGGGGGCCGACGAGCAGTACTTC.

The chain combines TRBV7-2 with TRBJ1-5; 9 bases agree with TRBD1. CDR3 length: 15 residues. Germline-derived CDR1 and CDR2 are SGHTA and FQGNSA. Unmatched junction bases numbered 5, after V lost 2 bases and J lost 6 bases. This CDR3 reads CASSLSGTGTQPQHF. The CDR3 bases are TGTGCCAGCAGCTTAAGCGGGACAGGGACTCAGCCCCAGCATTTT.

The rearrangement joins TRBV29-1 to TRBJ1-1, with D perhaps matching TRBD1 (6 bases). The germline V and J ends were trimmed by 8 bases and 6 bases, with 16 bases remaining between them. The CDR3 has 12 residues. Germline-derived CDR1 and CDR2 are SQVTM and ANQGSEA. The CDR3 loop is CSSLQGKAEAFF. CDR3 nucleotide sequence: TGCAGCTCATTACAGGGTAAGGCTGAAGCTTTCTTT.

The rearrangement joins TRBV14 to TRBJ1-4, with 8 bases identical to TRBD1. V lost 4 bases, J lost 8 bases, and 9 bases stayed unmatched. Germline values: CDR1 SGHDN, CDR2 FVKESK. This CDR3 is 15 amino acids long. CDR3 sequence (DNA): TGTGCCAGCAGCCGCCAACAGGGGGTCGGGGAAAAACTGTTTTTT. Its translation: CASSRQQGVGEKLFF.

V and J are TRBV7-9 and TRBJ2-6; 8 bases match TRBD1. CDR1 and CDR2 (germline): SEHNR, FQNEAQ (reference sequence). The ends lost 1 base at V and 2 bases at J; junction bases unmatched: 7. The CDR3 contains 18 residues. The DNA of the CDR3 is TGTGCCAGCAGCTTAGGCCAGGCAGGGGGCACTGGGGCCAACGTCCTGACTTTC. This translates into CASSLGQAGGTGANVLTF.

This clone was seen once. The V and J genes are TRBV5-1 and TRBJ1-3; 8 bases are shared with TRBD1. The germline V gene encodes CDR1 SGHRS and CDR2 YFSETQ. This CDR3 is built from 17 residues. With 0 bases clipped from V and 0 bases from J, the junction kept 5 bases outside the gene matches. CDR3: CASSLGDRIDSGNTIYF. CDR3 DNA: TGCGCCAGCAGCTTGGGGGACAGGATCGACTCTGGAAACACCATATATTTT.

V usage is TRBV29-1 and J usage is TRBJ1-1; possible D gene TRBD1, 6 bases. This CDR3 region has 12 residues. Trimming removed 7 bases from V and 7 bases from J, with 16 bases in between. From germline, CDR1 is SQVTM and CDR2 ANQGSEA. The CDR3 protein is CSGGSSGDEAFF. CDR3 DNA: TGCAGCGGTGGGTCCTCAGGGGATGAAGCTTTCTTT.

The rearrangement uses TRBV15 and TRBJ1-3; 10 positions match TRBD1. Germline loops: CDR1 LNHNV, CDR2 YYDKDF (reference sequence). Trimming took 3 bases from V and 0 from J; bases not matched to a gene: 5. The CDR3 is made up of 17 amino acids. DNA of the CDR3: TGTGCCACCAGCAGGGTGGGACAGGGGAACTCTGGAAACACCATATATTTT. Translating gives CATSRVGQGNSGNTIYF. Full variable domain (remainder filled in from reference TRBV15 and TRBJ1-3): DAMVIQNPRYQVTQFGKPVTLSCSQTLNHNVMYWYQQKSSQAPKLLFHYYDKDFNNEADTPDNFQSRRPNTSFCFLDIRSPGLGDTAMYLCATSRVGQGNSGNTIYFGEGSWLTVV.

This clone came up a few times. The V gene is TRBV5-4, the J gene TRBJ2-5; D not resolved. Trimming cost V 4 bases and J 1 base, with 2 bases left between them. The length of the CDR3 is 11 residues. In germline, CDR1 is SGHNT, CDR2 YYREEE (reference sequence). This CDR3 is CASSLQETQYF. The DNA of the CDR3 is TGTGCCAGCAGCCTCCAAGAGACCCAGTACTTC.